These 20 T cell receptor beta chains were sequenced from one sample in a study of post-analysis software for immune sequencing data. The study, taken as a whole, reports: With TRBV5-6, TRBV5-1 and TRBV20-1 included, about five TRBV segments were more frequent in patients than in controls.

These receptors' antigens are unknown. cDNA libraries of TCR beta carried unique molecular identifiers. From the PCR reads, TCRdb called clonotypes with MiXCR, one entry per CDR3 protein. The sample gives about 760,000 distinct CDR3 sequences, around 27% of which show up once; more than 0.45% is in the top ten. Sequencing input: blood. These receptors came from a girl between 5 and 17 years old with multiple sclerosis.

V is TRBV5-1 and J is TRBJ1-1; D is unresolved. The CDR3 runs to 14 residues. The V gene lost 8 bases and the J gene lost 0 bases, with 14 bases spanning the gap. Looked up from germline, CDR1 is SGHRS and CDR2 is YFSETQ. CDR3 sequence: CASRQPGLNTEAFF. CDR3 nucleotides: TGCGCCAGTAGACAACCCGGGTTGAACACTGAAGCTTTCTTT.

This chain links TRBV6-5 with TRBJ1-6, with 9 bases aligning to TRBD1. This CDR3 is built from 16 residues. CDR1 and CDR2 from the germline V gene are MNHEY and SVGAGI. Unmatched junction bases numbered 9, after V lost 5 bases and J lost 7 bases. The CDR3 sequence: CASSTVPGTGNSPLHF. CDR3 nucleotide sequence: TGTGCCAGCAGTACCGTCCCCGGGACAGGGAATTCACCCCTCCACTTT.

This clonotype turned up a few times. The chain couples TRBV20-1 to TRBJ2-3; tentative D call: TRBD1 (5 bases). This CDR3 comprises 11 residues. The ends were cut back, 5 bases at V and 5 bases at J, with 8 bases in the middle. From germline, CDR1 is DFQATT and CDR2 SNEGSKA (reference sequence). The CDR3 DNA reads TGCAGTGCTGAGCAGGGAGATACGCAGTATTTT. Translating it yields CSAEQGDTQYF.

This clonotype was found a few times. V usage is TRBV15 and J usage is TRBJ2-5; the D call may be TRBD1 or TRBD2 (5 bases each). The DNA matches TRBJ2-7 better at its end, which makes the J call doubtful. There are 15 residues in the CDR3. Germline values: CDR1 LNHNV, CDR2 YYDKDF (reference sequence). The CDR3 sequence is CATSRPGRLAYEQYF. CDR3 coding DNA: TGTGCCACCAGCCGCCCGGGACGCTTGGCATACGAGCAGTACTTC.

This chain connects TRBV5-1 to TRBJ2-3; the match to TRBD2 covers 9 bases. CDR1 SGHRS and CDR2 YFSETQ come from the germline V gene. This CDR3 spans 15 amino acids. V was clipped by 7 bases and J by 5 bases; unmatched bases: 11. The CDR3 is CASGMAGGLRDTQYF. CDR3 nucleotides: TGCGCCAGCGGGATGGCGGGGGGGCTAAGAGATACGCAGTATTTT.

Notes on this clonotype: A read error is possible here, since a much larger clone lies one base away. The chain couples TRBV5-1 to TRBJ2-6, with D uncertain. Germline V gene lookup returns CDR1 SGHRS and CDR2 YFSETQ. There are 13 residues in the CDR3. V lost 3 bases to trimming and J lost 11 bases, with 12 bases between them. CDR3 loop: CASSSEKGYVLTF. Here the CDR3 DNA reads TGCGCCAGCAGCTCAGAGAAGGGATACGTCCTGACTTTC.

The chain has TRBV2 and TRBJ2-6, with D possibly being TRBD1 or TRBD2 (5 bases each). In germline, CDR1 is SNHLY, CDR2 FYNNEI. V gave up 3 bases and J gave up 0 bases, with 6 bases separating them. The CDR3 spans 15 residues. The CDR3 sequence is CASSDGTSGANVLTF. DNA of the CDR3: TGTGCCAGCAGTGATGGGACCTCTGGGGCCAACGTCCTGACTTTC.

The chain joins TRBV20-1 to TRBJ2-7; D may be TRBD1 or TRBD2 (6 bases each). Germline values: CDR1 DFQATT, CDR2 SNEGSKA (reference sequence). This CDR3 is built from 16 residues. V dropped 1 base and J dropped 7 bases, with 23 bases sitting between them. Written as DNA, the CDR3 is TGCAGTGCTAGAGCTATAGGGGGGACGCCAATCGGGGAGCAGTACTTC. This sequence encodes CSARAIGGTPIGEQYF.

This rearrangement joins TRBV3-1 to TRBJ2-3; D remains unclear. The CDR3 length is 14 residues. In germline, CDR1 is LGHDT, CDR2 YNNKEL (reference sequence). V was clipped by 4 bases and J by 4 bases, with 12 bases between them. The CDR3 region is CASSLIRTADTQYF. The CDR3 DNA reads TGTGCCAGCAGCCTAATACGGACGGCAGATACGCAGTATTTT.

The chain couples TRBV28 to TRBJ1-4, with D tentatively TRBD1 (6 bases). Germline V gene data show CDR1 as MDHEN and CDR2 as SYDVKM. The CDR3 spans 16 residues. Between the trimmed V and J ends, which lost 1 base and 8 bases, there was a span of 17 bases. In nucleotides, the CDR3 is TGTGCCAGCAGTTTATCAGGTCAGGGGTGGCGAGAAAAACTGTTTTTT. This codes for CASSLSGQGWREKLFF.

The genes are TRBV2 and TRBJ2-5; 8 positions match TRBD2. The V segment lost 6 bases and the J segment 4 bases; nucleotides outside the gene matches: 16. Germline loops: CDR1 SNHLY, CDR2 FYNNEI. The CDR3 is made up of 17 amino acids. CDR3 in amino acids: CASSVSPGGGFRETQYF. The CDR3 DNA reads as TGTGCCAGCAGCGTCAGCCCCGGCGGGGGGTTTCGAGAGACCCAGTACTTC.

The chain carries TRBV27 and TRBJ1-1; D is possibly TRBD1 (6 bases). Trimming cost V 1 base and J 2 bases, with 11 bases left between them. This CDR3 is 15 amino acids long. Germline lookup yields CDR1 MNHEY and CDR2 SMNVEV (reference sequence). CDR3 sequence (DNA): TGTGCCAGCAGTTTATGGGGGGCAGGCAACACTGAAGCTTTCTTT. Amino acid sequence: CASSLWGAGNTEAFF.

V usage is TRBV2 and J usage is TRBJ2-5; D uncertain. The CDR3 has 13 amino acids. Trimming removed 1 base from V and 4 bases from J, with 7 bases in between. Germline V gene data show CDR1 as SNHLY and CDR2 as FYNNEI. The CDR3 region is CASSEVNVETQYF. The CDR3 DNA sequence: TGTGCCAGCAGTGAAGTTAATGTAGAGACCCAGTACTTC.

The gene calls are TRBV7-2 and TRBJ2-1; 12 bases are shared with TRBD2. Germline V gene lookup returns CDR1 SGHTA and CDR2 FQGNSA. CDR3 length: 18 amino acids. The J segment lost 4 bases and the V segment lost 0 bases, leaving 7 bases of the junction unmatched. The CDR3 DNA follows: TGTGCCAGCAGCTTAGCGTTGTCTAGCGGGGGGGATTACAATGAGCAGTTCTTC. This sequence encodes CASSLALSSGGDYNEQFF.

This rearrangement joins TRBV12-3 or TRBV12-4 to TRBJ1-2; TRBD1 matches at 11 bases. The CDR3 has 16 amino acids. V was clipped by 6 bases and J by 4 bases; unmatched bases: 10. The DNA of the CDR3 is TGTGCCAGCAGCCTTAGGACAGGGGGCGCCGCCTATGGCTACACCTTC. It is translated as CASSLRTGGAAYGYTF.

The chain uses TRBV7-8 and TRBJ1-2; a possible D gene is TRBD1 (6 bases). The CDR3 extends over 16 amino acids. V lost 0 bases, J lost 7 bases, and 18 bases lay in between. Germline V CDR1 and CDR2: SGHVS, FQNEAQ. For the CDR3, the DNA is TGTGCCAGCAGCTTAGCGCCCACAGGGAGTTCTCCTGGCTACACCTTC. Its protein is CASSLAPTGSSPGYTF.

This rearrangement joins TRBV5-5 to TRBJ1-1, with 7 bases lining up with TRBD1. The V gene's germline CDR1 is SGHKS and CDR2 YYEKEE (reference sequence). After removal of 4 bases from V and 4 bases from J, the junction contained 10 bases not matched to a gene. The CDR3 covers 15 residues. CDR3 amino acids: CASSVEDRTRTEAFF. The CDR3 DNA sequence: TGTGCCAGCAGCGTTGAGGACAGGACCCGCACTGAAGCTTTCTTT. The full variable domain, with the rest looked up from reference TRBV5-5 and TRBJ1-1, is DAGVTQSPTHLIKTRGQQVTLRCSPISGHKSVSWYQQVLGQGPQFIFQYYEKEERGRGNFPDRFSARQFPNYSSELNVNALLLGDSALYLCASSVEDRTRTEAFFGQGTRLTVV.

The chain links TRBV20-1 to TRBJ2-2; the match to TRBD1 covers 8 bases. Germline lookup yields CDR1 DFQATT and CDR2 SNEGSKA (reference sequence). The V and J ends lost 5 bases and 2 bases, in that order; junction bases with no gene match: 4. The CDR3 runs 14 residues. The chain's CDR3 is CSAHGQGNTGELFF. In DNA form, the CDR3 reads TGCAGTGCTCACGGACAGGGTAACACCGGGGAGCTGTTTTTT.

The gene calls are TRBV2 and TRBJ2-7, with TRBD2 matching 15 bases. The CDR3 length is 15 residues. Germline V gene lookup returns CDR1 SNHLY and CDR2 FYNNEI. Trimming took 4 bases from V and 5 from J; bases not matched to a gene: 3. CDR3 sequence: CASSAGLAGGNEQYF. DNA of the CDR3: TGTGCCAGCAGTGCGGGACTAGCGGGAGGTAACGAGCAGTACTTC.

The V call is TRBV5-1, the J call TRBJ2-5; D unresolved. CDR3 length: 12 amino acids. CDR1 is SGHRS, CDR2 YFSETQ, per germline. V dropped 3 bases and J dropped 2 bases, with 5 bases sitting between them. CDR3 sequence: CASSSTQETQYF. The CDR3 DNA reads TGCGCCAGCAGCTCCACACAAGAGACCCAGTACTTC.